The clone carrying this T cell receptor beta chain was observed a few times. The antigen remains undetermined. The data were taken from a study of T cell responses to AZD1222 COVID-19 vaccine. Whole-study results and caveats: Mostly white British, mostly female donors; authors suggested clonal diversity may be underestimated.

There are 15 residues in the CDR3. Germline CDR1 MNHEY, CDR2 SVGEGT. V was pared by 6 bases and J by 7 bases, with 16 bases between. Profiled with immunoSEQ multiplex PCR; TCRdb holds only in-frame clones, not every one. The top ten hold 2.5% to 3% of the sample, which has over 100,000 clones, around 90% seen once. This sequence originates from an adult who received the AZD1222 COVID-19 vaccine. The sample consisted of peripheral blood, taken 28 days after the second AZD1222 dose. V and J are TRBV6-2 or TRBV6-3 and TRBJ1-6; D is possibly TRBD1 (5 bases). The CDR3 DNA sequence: TGTGCCAGCAGCACCCGGCCAGGGTGGAATTCACCCCTCCACTTT. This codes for CASSTRPGWNSPLHF.